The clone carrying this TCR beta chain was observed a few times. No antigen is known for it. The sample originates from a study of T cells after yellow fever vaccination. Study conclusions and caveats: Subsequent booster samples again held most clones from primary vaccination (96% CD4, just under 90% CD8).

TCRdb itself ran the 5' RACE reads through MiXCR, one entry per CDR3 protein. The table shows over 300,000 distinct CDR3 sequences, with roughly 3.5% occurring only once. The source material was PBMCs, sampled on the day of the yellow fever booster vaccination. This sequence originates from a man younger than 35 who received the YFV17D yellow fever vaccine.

The CDR3 region is CASSPWTGGDNYGYTF. As DNA, the CDR3 is TGTGCCAGCTCACCATGGACAGGGGGAGATAACTATGGCTACACCTTC. The gene calls are TRBV18 and TRBJ1-2, with TRBD1 identical over 10 bases. Germline CDR1 reads KGHSH; CDR2 reads LQKENI. The CDR3 totals 16 residues. Unmatched junction bases numbered 4, after V lost 2 bases and J lost 1 base. The full variable domain, rest sourced from reference TRBV18 and TRBJ1-2, is NAGVMQNPRHLVRRRGQEARLRCSPMKGHSHVYWYRQLPEEGLKFMVYLQKENIIDESGMPKERFSAEFPKEGPSILRIQQVVRGDSAAYFCASSPWTGGDNYGYTFGSGTRLTVV.